Following are 20 T cell receptor beta chains from one sample sequenced in a study of blood T cell repertoires in COVID-19. Here immunoSEQ multiplex PCR was the method, and the copy in TCRdb shows in-frame clones only, minus some. The table has about 220,000 clones, approximately 80% seen once. Sequencing was performed on PBMCs or T cells enriched from blood (not recorded which). Source of these receptors: a woman in her sixties who had recovered from COVID-19.

This clone appeared once. This chain joins TRBV7-2 and TRBJ2-3; 8 positions match TRBD2. There are 17 residues in the CDR3. Trimming cost V 0 bases and J 5 bases; bases outside gene matches: 10. Germline V gene data show CDR1 as SGHTA and CDR2 as FQGNSA. CDR3 sequence reads: CASSLAIGGGIIDTQYF. CDR3 DNA sequence: TGTGCCAGCAGCTTAGCGATCGGCGGGGGGATCATAGATACGCAGTATTTT.

The CDR3 DNA follows: TGTGCCAGCAGTGAGCGGGAGGCGGGGGACATTCAGTACTTC. Protein: CASSEREAGDIQYF. The chain links TRBV27 to TRBJ2-4; 9 bases fit TRBD2. The germline V gene encodes CDR1 MNHEY and CDR2 SMNVEV (reference sequence). The CDR3 sequence is 14 residues long. The J segment lost 8 bases and the V segment lost 5 bases, leaving 7 bases of the junction unmatched.

This clone appeared a few times. The genes are TRBV4-2 and TRBJ2-7, with 12 nucleotides matching TRBD2. The CDR3 extends over 16 amino acids. Per germline, CDR1 LGHNA and CDR2 YNFKEQ. The V gene end was trimmed by 3 bases and the J gene end by 3 bases; junction bases not matched to a gene: 6. The CDR3 DNA reads as TGTGCCAGCAGCCAGGAACTAGCGGGAGGACGCTACGAGCAGTACTTC. Protein sequence: CASSQELAGGRYEQYF.

V is TRBV27 and J is TRBJ2-3; TRBD1 might be the D (8 bases). V was trimmed by 8 bases and J by 2 bases, leaving 20 bases between them. Looked up from germline, CDR1 is MNHEY and CDR2 is SMNVEV (reference sequence). This CDR3 has 16 amino acids. The CDR3 here is CASGWTGRGSTDTQYF. CDR3 nucleotides: TGTGCCAGCGGATGGACAGGGAGGGGATCCACAGATACGCAGTATTTT.

The CDR3 DNA is TGTGCCAGCGGGGGAGGTGCCACCGGGGAGCTGTTTTTT. This encodes CASGGGATGELFF. The chain carries TRBV2 and TRBJ2-2; tentatively, D is TRBD2 (6 bases). The CDR3 contains 13 residues. V was trimmed by 8 bases and J by 4 bases, leaving 11 bases between them. Looked up from germline, CDR1 is SNHLY and CDR2 is FYNNEI.

This chain connects TRBV6-5 to TRBJ1-2, with 7 bases identical to TRBD1. The CDR3 extends over 16 amino acids. Germline V gives CDR1 MNHEY, CDR2 SVGAGI. V was clipped by 2 bases and J by 6 bases; unmatched bases: 12. Written as DNA, the CDR3 is TGTGCCAGCAGTTACGACTGGACAGGTGGTATTGATGGCTACACCTTC. Its translation is CASSYDWTGGIDGYTF.

This clone was seen only once. The chain employs TRBV4-2 and TRBJ1-4, with 11 bases that match TRBD1. The trim removed 3 bases at V and 8 bases at J, leaving 5 bases unmatched. Germline V gene sequence: CDR1 LGHNA, CDR2 YNFKEQ. This CDR3 spans 15 amino acids. CDR3 in DNA: TGTGCCAGCAGCCACGGGACAGGGGGAGGCGAAAAACTGTTTTTT. Translated: CASSHGTGGGEKLFF.

The chain combines TRBV7-2 with TRBJ2-7; a weak D match, TRBD1 (6 bases). V gave up 1 base and J gave up 1 base, with 8 bases separating them. The germline gives CDR1 SGHTA, CDR2 FQGNSA. The length of the CDR3 is 14 residues. The CDR3, as DNA: TGTGCCAGCAGCTTAGTCGGGACATCCTACGAGCAGTACTTC. It yields the protein CASSLVGTSYEQYF.

This chain links TRBV19 with TRBJ1-6, with TRBD1 as a possible D gene (5 bases). In germline, CDR1 is LNHDA, CDR2 SQIVND (reference sequence). The CDR3 has 15 residues. V lost 4 bases, J lost 7 bases, and 14 bases lay in between. The CDR3 reads CASSTRPGGNSPLHF. The CDR3 coding sequence is TGTGCCAGTAGTACCAGACCCGGGGGGAATTCACCCCTCCACTTT.

This chain links TRBV28 with TRBJ1-2; no clear D. Trimming stripped 6 bases from V and 5 bases from J, with 7 bases between. Germline assignment: CDR1 MDHEN and CDR2 SYDVKM. The CDR3 runs 11 residues. The CDR3 nucleotides read TGTGCCAGCAGGTCCTCTTATGGCTACACCTTC. Its protein is CASRSSYGYTF.

This CDR3 is CASSKGQGETNEKLFF. The CDR3, as DNA: TGTGCCAGCAGCAAGGGACAGGGGGAAACTAATGAAAAACTGTTTTTT. This chain uses TRBV7-2 with TRBJ1-4; 11 bases map to TRBD1. With 5 bases clipped from V and 1 base from J, the junction kept 3 bases outside the gene matches. Germline CDR1 and CDR2: SGHTA and FQGNSA. The CDR3 extends over 16 amino acids.

This chain joins TRBV12-5 and TRBJ1-1; 7 bases fit TRBD1. Germline assignment: CDR1 LGHNT and CDR2 FRNRAP. J was trimmed by 6 bases and V by 2 bases; bases with no gene match: 3. This CDR3 is built from 13 residues. The DNA for the CDR3 is TGTGCTAGTGGTTTGAGACAGGGCTCTGAAGCTTTCTTT. Translating it yields CASGLRQGSEAFF.

This clone was counted a single time. This chain connects TRBV5-4 to TRBJ1-3; D may be TRBD1 (6 bases). CDR3 length: 15 residues. V lost 9 bases, J lost 4 bases, and 20 bases lay in between. Germline loops: CDR1 SGHNT, CDR2 YYREEE (reference sequence). The DNA of the CDR3 is TGTGCCACCTCTCGGTTTCGGGGGGCAGGAAACACCATATATTTT. It encodes CATSRFRGAGNTIYF.

This clone was counted only a few times. The CDR3 DNA is TGTGCCAGCAGGGATCGGACAGGCGGCGGGGAGCTGTTTTTT. As protein: CASRDRTGGGELFF. J is TRBJ2-2 and V is TRBV2; 7 nucleotides agree with TRBD1. The junction had 8 bases not matched to a gene; V was cut back by 6 bases and J by 7 bases. This CDR3 is built from 14 residues. Per germline, CDR1 SNHLY and CDR2 FYNNEI.

V usage is TRBV5-1 and J usage is TRBJ2-1; 7 bases are a match to TRBD1. The CDR3 has 15 amino acids. V trimming: 4 bases; J trimming: 1 base; junction bases outside the gene matches: 5. Germline assignment: CDR1 SGHRS and CDR2 YFSETQ. As DNA, the CDR3 is TGCGCCAGCAGCGGGGGACAGCGTTCCTACAATGAGCAGTTCTTC. As protein: CASSGGQRSYNEQFF.

This chain connects TRBV11-1 to TRBJ2-7; D gene ambiguous. Trimming removed 0 bases from V and 3 bases from J, with 9 bases in between. The germline CDR1 and CDR2 sequences are SGHAT and FQDESV (reference sequence). The CDR3 loop spans 14 amino acids. CDR3 sequence: CASSLARGFYEQYF. The DNA for the CDR3 is TGTGCCAGCAGCTTAGCGCGAGGCTTCTACGAGCAGTACTTC. Drawing the rest from reference TRBV11-1 and TRBJ2-7, the complete variable domain is EAEVAQSPRYKITEKSQAVAFWCDPISGHATLYWYRQILGQGPELLVQFQDESVVDDSQLPKDRFSAERLKGVDSTLKIQPAELGDSAMYLCASSLARGFYEQYFGPGTRLTVT.

This chain uses TRBV3-1 (or the pseudogene TRBV3-2) with TRBJ1-2, with TRBD1 matching over 7 bases. Unmatched junction bases numbered 2, after V lost 6 bases and J lost 1 base. CDR1 and CDR2 (germline): LGHDT, YNNKEL (reference sequence). The CDR3 length is 13 residues. CDR3 in DNA: TGTGCCAGCAGTGGGACAGATAACTATGGCTACACCTTC. This sequence encodes CASSGTDNYGYTF.

This clone has just a few counts. The chain recombines TRBV6-1 with TRBJ2-2; 10 bases map to TRBD1. This CDR3 has 16 residues. Per germline, CDR1 MNHNS and CDR2 SASEGT. With V trimmed by 2 bases and J by 5 bases, 5 bases remained unmatched. This chain's CDR3 is CASSESRDRGTGELFF. The CDR3 coding sequence is TGTGCCAGCAGTGAATCTCGGGACAGGGGAACCGGGGAGCTGTTTTTT.

Comment on this clone: Other DNA sequences in the same sample also yield this CDR3. The V gene is TRBV6-4, the J gene TRBJ2-3, with D possibly TRBD2 on 6 matching bases. The germline V gene encodes CDR1 MRHNA and CDR2 SNTAGT. There are 13 residues in the CDR3. The V and J ends lost 8 bases and 0 bases respectively, with 9 bases between them. The CDR3 loop is CASSGSSTDTQYF. The CDR3 DNA is TGTGCCAGCTCCGGGAGTAGCACAGATACGCAGTATTTT.

The V gene is TRBV6-5, the J gene TRBJ2-2; tentatively, D is TRBD2 (5 bases). Between the trimmed V and J ends, which lost 0 bases and 4 bases, there was a span of 12 bases. CDR3 length: 16 amino acids. Germline CDR1 is MNHEY and CDR2 is SVGAGI. CDR3 in amino acids: CASSYSPRRGTGELFF. The CDR3, as DNA: TGTGCCAGCAGTTACTCCCCCCGACGGGGCACCGGGGAGCTGTTTTTT.